This TCR beta chain was profiled in a study of blood T cell repertoires in COVID-19. CDR1 is SGHVS and CDR2 is FQNEAQ in the germline V gene. There are 15 residues in the CDR3. V gave up 2 bases and J gave up 3 bases; unmatched junction bases: 4. Using immunoSEQ multiplex PCR, the repertoire was profiled, and TCRdb retains in-frame clones only, with some absent. The sample shows about 120,000 clones, about 88% of them seen only once. The chain combines TRBV7-8 with TRBJ2-7, with 10 bases matching TRBD2. What was sequenced was peripheral blood. The TCR sequence derives from a woman aged 80 or over with acute or convalescent COVID-19. The CDR3, as DNA: TGTGCCAGCAGCTTATGGACTAGCGGTCGCTACGAGCAGTACTTC. This translates into CASSLWTSGRYEQYF. The variable domain in full, completed from reference TRBV7-8 and TRBJ2-7, reads GAGVSQSPRYKVAKRGQDVALRCDPISGHVSLFWYQQALGQGPEFLTYFQNEAQLDKSGLPSDRFFAERPEGSVSTLKIQRTQQEDSAVYLCASSLWTSGRYEQYFGPGTRLTVT.